This is a list of T cell receptor beta chains from one sample in a study of blood T cell repertoires in COVID-19. Profiling relied on immunoSEQ multiplex PCR, and the TCRdb table lists in-frame clones only, not all of them. The data hold 300,000 or so clones, with around 87% observed a single time. Material: peripheral blood. Receptors originate from a woman between 45 and 65 years old who had recovered from COVID-19. CDR3s include the opening cysteine and the closing phenylalanine or tryptophan. The D gene is left open where the match is weak. The size of a clone is reported for some rows only, either as once, few or many, or as a class for expanded clones.

CDR3 protein	CDR3 DNA	clone size	V gene	J gene	D gene
CASSSLNNEQFF	TGTGCCAGCAGTTCCTTAAACAATGAGCAGTTCTTC	.	TRBV12-3/TRBV12-4	TRBJ2-1	.
CASSFEGQGAETQYF	TGTGCCAGCAGCTTTGAGGGACAGGGGGCCGAGACCCAGTACTTC	.	TRBV5-4	TRBJ2-5	TRBD1
CASSLDRGTGELFF	TGTGCCAGCAGCTTAGACAGGGGCACCGGGGAGCTGTTTTTT	.	TRBV7-2	TRBJ2-2	TRBD1
CASQQGGTMNTEAFF	TGTGCTAGTCAACAGGGGGGTACCATGAACACTGAAGCTTTCTTT	.	TRBV12-5	TRBJ1-1	TRBD1
CASRRTGEDGYTF	TGTGCCAGCAGGAGGACAGGCGAGGATGGCTACACCTTC	once	TRBV27	TRBJ1-2	TRBD1
CASYPLAGSGAEQFF	TGCGCCAGCTACCCGCTGGCAGGCAGCGGGGCTGAGCAGTTCTTC	.	TRBV5-1	TRBJ2-1	TRBD2
CASSQLPGQGTGELFF	TGTGCCAGCAGCCAATTACCGGGACAGGGGACCGGGGAGCTGTTTTTT	.	TRBV4-2	TRBJ2-2	TRBD1
CASSFFSDRGSKNIQYF	TGTGCCAGCAGCTTTTTCTCCGACAGGGGCTCCAAAAACATTCAGTACTTC	.	TRBV7-8	TRBJ2-4	TRBD1
CASSQDAGGVRNTIYF	TGCGCCAGCAGCCAAGACGCGGGGGGAGTGCGGAACACCATATATTTT	.	TRBV4-3	TRBJ1-3	.
CASSRPGRNTEAFF	TGTGCCAGCAGCCGCCCCGGGAGGAACACTGAAGCTTTCTTT	.	TRBV28	TRBJ1-1	.
CAIRPLDRGHGYTF	TGTGCCATCAGGCCCCTTGACAGGGGGCACGGCTACACCTTC	.	TRBV10-3	TRBJ1-2	TRBD1
CASSKTPGSEQFF	TGTGCCAGCAGTAAGACCCCGGGGAGTGAGCAGTTCTTC	.	TRBV6-2/TRBV6-3	TRBJ2-1	.
CASSQASNQPQHF	TGTGCCAGCAGCCAAGCGAGCAATCAGCCCCAGCATTTT	.	TRBV3-1/TRBV3-2	TRBJ1-5	.
CSARRHAEQYF	TGCAGTGCTAGGAGACACGCCGAGCAGTACTTC	.	TRBV20-1	TRBJ2-7	.
CASSLDRGTEAFF	TGTGCCAGCAGTTTGGACAGGGGAACTGAAGCTTTCTTT	.	TRBV6-5	TRBJ1-1	TRBD1
CASSLELARELFF	TGTGCCAGCAGCTTAGAGTTAGCGCGGGAGCTGTTTTTT	.	TRBV7-6	TRBJ2-2	.
CASSADRGEEQPQHF	TGTGCCAGCAGTGCCGACAGGGGAGAGGAACAGCCCCAGCATTTT	.	TRBV2	TRBJ1-5	TRBD1
CASSSEGSLNEKLFF	TGTGCCAGCAGCTCAGAGGGCAGTTTAAATGAAAAACTGTTTTTT	.	TRBV9	TRBJ1-4	.
CASSFSAQGVTGELFF	TGTGCCAGCAGCTTTTCAGCCCAAGGGGTCACCGGGGAGCTGTTTTTT	.	TRBV7-9	TRBJ2-2	.
CASSPDRENTIYF	TGTGCCAGCAGCCCCGACAGGGAAAACACCATATATTTT	.	TRBV11-2	TRBJ1-3	TRBD1
CASSLSTEYEQYF	TGCGCCAGCAGCCTTTCCACGGAGTACGAGCAGTACTTC	.	TRBV4-3	TRBJ2-7	.
CASSTQGARVSGYTF	TGTGCCAGCAGCACACAGGGGGCGAGAGTTTCTGGCTACACCTTC	few	TRBV5-4	TRBJ1-2	TRBD1
CASSLDGRGDTQYF	TGTGCCAGCAGTTTAGACGGACGGGGAGATACGCAGTATTTT	.	TRBV7-2	TRBJ2-3	.
CASSQVIAVTDTQYF	TGTGCCAGCAGCCAAGTTATAGCGGTCACAGATACGCAGTATTTT	.	TRBV4-2	TRBJ2-3	.
CASSSGAGNQPQHF	TGCGCCAGCAGCTCAGGGGCGGGCAATCAGCCCCAGCATTTT	.	TRBV5-1	TRBJ1-5	.
CASSRGDGTGNTIYF	TGCGCCAGCAGCCGGGGGGACGGGACAGGAAACACCATATATTTT	.	TRBV5-1	TRBJ1-3	.
CATVGTSGDNEQFF	TGTGCCACCGTCGGGACTAGCGGGGACAATGAGCAGTTCTTC	.	TRBV24-1	TRBJ2-1	TRBD2
CASSSGGSYNEQFF	TGTGCCAGCTCGAGCGGGGGCTCCTACAATGAGCAGTTCTTC	.	TRBV6-5	TRBJ2-1	TRBD2
CASSPGQADLMNTEAFF	TGTGCCAGCAGCCCGGGACAGGCCGACCTGATGAACACTGAAGCTTTCTTT	.	TRBV5-6	TRBJ1-1	TRBD1
CAWSRQGREQYF	TGTGCCTGGAGCAGACAGGGGCGCGAGCAGTACTTC	.	TRBV30	TRBJ2-7	TRBD1
CASSFQTGYNSPLHF	TGTGCCAGCAGTTTCCAGACAGGCTATAATTCACCCCTCCACTTT	.	TRBV6-2/TRBV6-3	TRBJ1-6	.
CAIKETTMNTEAFF	TGTGCCATCAAGGAGACGACCATGAACACTGAAGCTTTCTTT	.	TRBV10-3	TRBJ1-1	.
CASSLRSGGLNEQYF	TGTGCCAGCAGCTTGAGGTCAGGGGGCCTGAACGAGCAGTACTTC	once	TRBV5-5	TRBJ2-7	TRBD1
CASSQWESGGEAFF	TGTGCCAGCAGCCAATGGGAGTCAGGCGGTGAAGCTTTCTTT	.	TRBV3-1/TRBV3-2	TRBJ1-1	.
CASSSGAINQPQHF	TGCGCCAGCAGCTCAGGGGCCATCAATCAGCCCCAGCATTTT	few	TRBV5-1	TRBJ1-5	.
CASSSFWGGQKETQYF	TGTGCCAGCAGCTCTTTCTGGGGTGGACAGAAAGAGACCCAGTACTTC	.	TRBV5-6	TRBJ2-5	.
CASSRWDRADTGELFF	TGTGCCAGCAGCCGATGGGACAGGGCGGACACCGGGGAGCTGTTTTTT	.	TRBV7-6	TRBJ2-2	TRBD1
CASSLTGSNTGELFF	TGCGCCAGCAGCTTGACAGGGTCGAACACCGGGGAGCTGTTTTTT	.	TRBV5-1	TRBJ2-2	.
CASSLGRALYSYGYTF	TGTGCCAGCAGTTTAGGCAGGGCGCTATATAGCTATGGCTACACCTTC	.	TRBV28	TRBJ1-2	.